The rows below give T cell receptor beta chains drawn from one sample of a study of blood T cells in healthy people across ages. TCRdb called the 5' RACE reads again in MiXCR, with one record for every CDR3 protein. The profile shows some 1,500,000 distinct CDR3 sequences, 35% to 45% of them singletons. Sequencing was performed on blood. Receptors were obtained from a woman younger than 35 in good health. Each CDR3 is given with its conserved first and last residue. Fields, in order: V gene, J gene, clone size, D gene, CDR3 DNA, CDR3 protein. The D gene is left open where the match is weak. Some rows mark clone size as missing; the rest say once, few, many or name a class of expanded clone.

TRBV7-9,TRBJ1-5,-,TRBD1,TGTGCCAGCAGCTCATTGTTCGGGGACAGTAATCAGCCCCAGCATTTT,CASSSLFGDSNQPQHF
TRBV29-1,TRBJ2-1,few,TRBD1,TGCAGCGTTGACACAGGGGTTAGCCATGAGCAGTTCTTC,CSVDTGVSHEQFF
TRBV5-1,TRBJ2-2,-,-,TGCGCCAGCAGAGGGGACTTAGTCACCGGGGAGCTGTTTTTT,CASRGDLVTGELFF
TRBV7-9,TRBJ1-2,-,-,TGTGCCAGCAGCTTAGTCGAGGGGTGGACAACTAACTATGGCCACACCTTC,CASSLVEGWTTNYGHTF
TRBV4-2,TRBJ2-1,-,-,TGTGCCAGCAGCCTTCCTTCGGCGGCGCGAGAGAGTGAGCAGTTCTTC,CASSLPSAARESEQFF
TRBV11-2,TRBJ1-2,few,-,TGTGCCAGCAGCGCCTCGTCAGGGTTTGGTGGCTACACCTTC,CASSASSGFGGYTF
TRBV11-2,TRBJ2-7,-,-,TGTGCCAGCAGCTTAGCGACGAGCGAGCAGTACTTC,CASSLATSEQYF
TRBV28,TRBJ2-1,-,TRBD1,TGTGCCAGCAGTCCCCTGGGACAGGGAGATCAAGAGACCCAGTTCTTC,CASSPLGQGDQETQFF
TRBV20-1,TRBJ1-5,-,-,TGCAGTGCTACTCGGGGGCCGACGCCCCAGCATTTT,CSATRGPTPQHF
TRBV7-9,TRBJ2-1,-,-,TGTGCCAGCAGCTTACGGGCCAGCTCCCACAATGAGCAGTTCTTC,CASSLRASSHNEQFF
TRBV4-3,TRBJ1-2,few,TRBD1,TGCGCCAGCAGCCAACTCGCGGACAGGACCAAGGGTGGCTACACCTTC,CASSQLADRTKGGYTF
TRBV20-1,TRBJ2-3,-,-,TGCAGTGCTAGACCCCGGGACTTTTGGGGCACAGATACGCAGTATTTT,CSARPRDFWGTDTQYF
TRBV4-3,TRBJ2-6,-,TRBD1,TGCGCCAGCAGCCAGACAGGGTTCTCTGGGGCCAACGTCCTGACTTTC,CASSQTGFSGANVLTF
TRBV5-1,TRBJ2-7,-,-,TGCGCCAGCAGCGTGCCAGGCCCCCTGGAGGCCCAGTACTTC,CASSVPGPLEAQYF
TRBV3-1,TRBJ1-5,-,-,TGTGCCAGCAGCTACGGGCTGGGGGATCGGCCCCAGCATTTT,CASSYGLGDRPQHF
TRBV5-1,TRBJ2-3,-,TRBD2,TGCACCAGCAGCTTGGCTAGCGGGGTAGATACGCAGTATTTT,CTSSLASGVDTQYF
TRBV7-9,TRBJ2-7,-,TRBD2,TGTGCCAGCAGCTTGAGCCTAGCGGCCTACGAGCAGTACTTC,CASSLSLAAYEQYF
TRBV18,TRBJ1-4,-,-,TGTGCCAGCTCATCCACAGGGAGTTCGGGTGAAAAACTGTTTTTT,CASSSTGSSGEKLFF
TRBV2,TRBJ2-1,-,-,TGTGCCAGCAGTCGATATAGCGAGGAGCAGTTCTTC,CASSRYSEEQFF
TRBV12-3/TRBV12-4,TRBJ2-3,few,-,TGTGCCAGCAGTTTAGGGGGGGGGGCGAAAGATACGCAGTATTTT,CASSLGGGAKDTQYF
TRBV27,TRBJ2-5,-,-,TGTGCCAGCAGTTTGCAGGGGAGTAAAGAGACCCAGTACTTC,CASSLQGSKETQYF
TRBV20-1,TRBJ2-1,-,-,TGCAGTGCTAGAATAAGGCGAAGCTACAATGAGCAGTTCTTC,CSARIRRSYNEQFF
TRBV20-1,TRBJ2-1,-,TRBD1,TGCAGTGCTAGAGATCTTAGCCGGGACAGCGCCAAACAGTTCTTC,CSARDLSRDSAKQFF
TRBV6-2/TRBV6-3,TRBJ2-2,-,TRBD2,TGTGCCAGTCGTCGGGCTAGCGGGAGAACCGGGGAGCTGTTTTTT,CASRRASGRTGELFF